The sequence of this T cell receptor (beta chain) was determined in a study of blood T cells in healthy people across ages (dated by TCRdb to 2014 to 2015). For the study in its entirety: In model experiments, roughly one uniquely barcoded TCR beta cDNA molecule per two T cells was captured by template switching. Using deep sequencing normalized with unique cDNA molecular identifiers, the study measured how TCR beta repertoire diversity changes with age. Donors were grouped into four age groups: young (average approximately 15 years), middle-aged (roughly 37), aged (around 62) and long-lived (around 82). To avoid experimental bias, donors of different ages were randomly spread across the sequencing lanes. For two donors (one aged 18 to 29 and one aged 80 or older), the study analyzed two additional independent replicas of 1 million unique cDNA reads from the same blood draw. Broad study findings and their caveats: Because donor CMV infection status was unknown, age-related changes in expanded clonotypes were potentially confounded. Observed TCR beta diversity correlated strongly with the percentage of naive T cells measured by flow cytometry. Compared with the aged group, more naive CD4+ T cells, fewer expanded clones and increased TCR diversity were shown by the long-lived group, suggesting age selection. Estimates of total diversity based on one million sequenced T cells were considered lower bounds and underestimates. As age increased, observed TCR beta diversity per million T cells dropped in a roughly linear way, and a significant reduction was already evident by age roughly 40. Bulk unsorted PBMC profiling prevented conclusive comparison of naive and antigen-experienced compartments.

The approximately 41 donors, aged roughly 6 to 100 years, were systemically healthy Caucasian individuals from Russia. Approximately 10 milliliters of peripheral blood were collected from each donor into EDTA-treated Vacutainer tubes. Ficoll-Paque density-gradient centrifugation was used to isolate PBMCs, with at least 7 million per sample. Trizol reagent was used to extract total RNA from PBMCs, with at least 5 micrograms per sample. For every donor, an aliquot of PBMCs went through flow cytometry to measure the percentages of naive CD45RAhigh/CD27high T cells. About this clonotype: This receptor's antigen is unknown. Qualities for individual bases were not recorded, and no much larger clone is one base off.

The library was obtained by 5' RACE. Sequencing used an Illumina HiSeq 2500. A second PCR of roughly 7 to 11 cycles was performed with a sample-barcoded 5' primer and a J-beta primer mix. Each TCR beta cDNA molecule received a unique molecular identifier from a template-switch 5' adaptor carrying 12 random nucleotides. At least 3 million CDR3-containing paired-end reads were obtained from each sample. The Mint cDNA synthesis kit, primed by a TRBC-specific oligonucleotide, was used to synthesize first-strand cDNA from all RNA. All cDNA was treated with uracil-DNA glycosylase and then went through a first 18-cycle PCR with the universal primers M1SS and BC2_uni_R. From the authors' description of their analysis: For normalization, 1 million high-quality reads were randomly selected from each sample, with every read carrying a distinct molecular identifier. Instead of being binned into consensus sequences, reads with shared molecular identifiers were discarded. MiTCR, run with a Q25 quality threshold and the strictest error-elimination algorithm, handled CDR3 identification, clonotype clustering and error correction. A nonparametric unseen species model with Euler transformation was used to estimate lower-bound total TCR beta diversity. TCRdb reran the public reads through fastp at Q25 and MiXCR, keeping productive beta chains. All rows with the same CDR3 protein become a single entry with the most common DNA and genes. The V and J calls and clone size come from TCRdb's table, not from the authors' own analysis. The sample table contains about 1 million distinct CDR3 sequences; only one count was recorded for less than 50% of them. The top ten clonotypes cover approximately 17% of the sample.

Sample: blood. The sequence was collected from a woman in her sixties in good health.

The CDR3 reads as follows: CASSLGLLSADTQYF. The DNA reads TGTGCCAGCAGCCTGGGTCTTTTAAGCGCAGATACGCAGTATTTT. This chain joins TRBV12-3 or TRBV12-4 to TRBJ2-3; the D gene cannot be named for sure. The cysteine opens and the phenylalanine closes a CDR3 of 15 amino acids. Here the CDR3 DNA is all that survives: 45 bases in frame from base 1. Trimming costs V 6 bases and J 4 bases, and their ends lie 17 bases apart.